This TCR beta chain was sequenced for a study of blood T cell repertoires in COVID-19. Study-level background: Material from acute and convalescent COVID-19 was sourced from the United States, Italy and Spain. PBMCs, B-cell-depleted T cells, or T cells were the source of the cDNA or gDNA that made up the material.

In the original analysis: Scientists estimated how many nucleated cells there were by amplifying reference gene primers. The data were produced by immunoSEQ multiplex PCR, yet TCRdb's version contains in-frame clones alone and is incomplete. The DNA gave D and trimming, while V, J and clone size come from that table. The sample holds around 160,000 clones; roughly 80% are singletons and the top ten take 7% to 10%. V shed 4 bases, J shed 1 base, and the junction held 0 bases outside the gene matches. The CDR3 consists of 15 residues. Germline CDR1 MNHEY, CDR2 SVGAGI. This receptor was identified in a human donor with acute or convalescent COVID-19. The donor label of this sample is uncertain. Material: peripheral blood. V gene TRBV6-5 combines with J gene TRBJ2-7; 14 positions agree with TRBD2. In DNA form, the CDR3 reads TGTGCCAGCAGTTGGACTAGCGGGGGGTCCTACGAGCAGTACTTC. It codes for CASSWTSGGSYEQYF.